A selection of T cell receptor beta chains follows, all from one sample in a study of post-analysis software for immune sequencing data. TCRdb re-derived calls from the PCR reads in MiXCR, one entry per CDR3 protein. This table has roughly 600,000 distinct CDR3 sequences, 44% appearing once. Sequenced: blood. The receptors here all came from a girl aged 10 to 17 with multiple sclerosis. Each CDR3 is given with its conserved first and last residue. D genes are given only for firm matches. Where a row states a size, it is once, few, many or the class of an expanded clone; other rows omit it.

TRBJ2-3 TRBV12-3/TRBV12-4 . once TGTGCCAGCTGTCTCAGCACAGATACGCAGTATTTT CASCLSTDTQYF
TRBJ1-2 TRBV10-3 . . TGTGCCATCACCCGGACAGACCTTAACTATGGCTACACCTTC CAITRTDLNYGYTF
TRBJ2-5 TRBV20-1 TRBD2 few TGCAGTGCTAGAGGCGGCGGGAGCGGCCTCGAGACCCAGTACTTC CSARGGGSGLETQYF
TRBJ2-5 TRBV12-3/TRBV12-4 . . TGTGCCAGCAGTTTAGCGGTGGTGGGGGAGACCCAGTACTTC CASSLAVVGETQYF
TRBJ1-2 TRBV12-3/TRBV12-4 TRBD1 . TGTGCCAGCAGCCGATACGGGACAGCAGCCTATGGCTACACCTTC CASSRYGTAAYGYTF
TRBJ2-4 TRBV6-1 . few TGTGCCAGCAGTGAAGGGACGAAAAACATTCAGTACTTC CASSEGTKNIQYF
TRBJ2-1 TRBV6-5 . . TGTGCCAGCAGTGGAGGGAGATGGAATGAGCAGTTCTTC CASSGGRWNEQFF
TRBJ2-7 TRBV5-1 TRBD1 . TGCGCCAGTAGACAGGGGACCTACGAGCAGTACTTC CASRQGTYEQYF
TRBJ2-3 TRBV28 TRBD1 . TGTGTCAGCAGTCAGAACAGGGGAGATACGCAGTATTTT CVSSQNRGDTQYF
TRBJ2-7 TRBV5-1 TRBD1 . TGCGCCAGCAGAGATACAGGGGGTTTAGTACCCGAGCAGTACTTC CASRDTGGLVPEQYF
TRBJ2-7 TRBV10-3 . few TGTGCCATCAGTGAGTCTAACAGCGTCTCCTACGAGCAGTACTTC CAISESNSVSYEQYF
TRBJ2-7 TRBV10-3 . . TGTGCCATCACCGCCGGAGGGGGAACTACCTACGAGCAGTACTTC CAITAGGGTTYEQYF
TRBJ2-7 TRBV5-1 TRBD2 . TGCGCCAGCAGCTTGGTGGAGGGGAGCGGGAGCTACGAGCAGTACTTC CASSLVEGSGSYEQYF
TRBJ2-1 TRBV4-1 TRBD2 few TGCGCCAGCAGCCAATTAGCGGGGGGCTTTTACAATGAGCAGTTCTTC CASSQLAGGFYNEQFF
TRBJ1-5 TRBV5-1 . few TGCGCCAGCAGTGAGTCTCAGAATCAGCCCCAGCATTTT CASSESQNQPQHF
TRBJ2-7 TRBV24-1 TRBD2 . TGTGCCACCAGTGGGGGGGGTCAGGAGCAGTACTTC CATSGGGQEQYF
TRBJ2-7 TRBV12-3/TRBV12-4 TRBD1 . TGTGCCAGCACTGCGACAGGGACATCCTACGAGCAGTACTTC CASTATGTSYEQYF
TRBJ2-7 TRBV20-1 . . TGCAGTGCACCCGCAAGAACCGGGCCGACGGGGGAGCAGTACTTC CSAPARTGPTGEQYF
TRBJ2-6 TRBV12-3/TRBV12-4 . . TGTGCCAGCAGTCTCCCCCCCGGGCGACGGGCCGGGGCCAACGTCCTGACTTTC CASSLPPGRRAGANVLTF
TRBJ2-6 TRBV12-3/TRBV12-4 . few TGTGCCAGCAGTTTAGGGGTTAGCGTCAACTCTGGGGCCAACGTCCTGACTTTC CASSLGVSVNSGANVLTF
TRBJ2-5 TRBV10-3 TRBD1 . TGTGCCATCAGGGCCGGGACAGGGGTGGGGGAGACCCAGTACTTC CAIRAGTGVGETQYF
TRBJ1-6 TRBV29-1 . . TGCAGCGTTGCTCAGGGGTTGGATTCACCCCTCCACTTT CSVAQGLDSPLHF
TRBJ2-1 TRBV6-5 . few TGTGCCAGCAGTTACTCGGGGCGAGACAATGAGCAGTTCTTC CASSYSGRDNEQFF
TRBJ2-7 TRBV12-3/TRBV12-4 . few TGTGCCAGCACCCACGGGCGGGGAATCTACGAGCAGTACTTC CASTHGRGIYEQYF
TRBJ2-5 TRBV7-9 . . TGTGCCAGCAGCGCACTGGAGAGGGACCCCGGTACCCAGCAGTACTTC CASSALERDPGTQQYF
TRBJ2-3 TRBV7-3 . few TGTGCCAGCAGCTTGCGACAGGCCGGGGCTACAGATACGCAGTATTTT CASSLRQAGATDTQYF
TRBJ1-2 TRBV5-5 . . TGTGCCAGCAGCTTGCTAGGTCGGGCTAACTATGGCTACACCTTC CASSLLGRANYGYTF
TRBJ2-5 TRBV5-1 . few TGCGCCAGCAGCTTGGTAGATAGGGAGACCCAGTACTTC CASSLVDRETQYF
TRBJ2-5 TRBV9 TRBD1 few TGTGCCAGCAGCGTAGGAGCAGGGACAGCCCAGGGAGAGCAGTACTTC CASSVGAGTAQGEQYF
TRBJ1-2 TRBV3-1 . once TGTGCCAGCAGCCAGACTCGAGGTAAAGACGGCTACACCTTC CASSQTRGKDGYTF
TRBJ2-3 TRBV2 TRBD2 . TGTGCCAGCAGGGAGGGAGGAGGGACTAGAGTCCCAGATACGCAGTATTTT CASREGGGTRVPDTQYF
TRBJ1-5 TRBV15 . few TGTGCCACCAGCCCCAAAGGGGGTATTCGTCCCCAGCATTTT CATSPKGGIRPQHF
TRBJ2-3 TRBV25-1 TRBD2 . TGTGCCAGCAGTGTCTCGGGTATCAGGGAGGGTTCCCCCACAGATACGCCGTATTTT CASSVSGIREGSPTDTPYF
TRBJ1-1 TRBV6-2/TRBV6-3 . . TGTGCCAGCACTCCCGGGGCCACTGAAGCTTTCTTT CASTPGATEAFF
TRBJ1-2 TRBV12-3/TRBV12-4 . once TGTGCCAGCAGTTTAGCGCCAAGGCGGGGCTACACCTTC CASSLAPRRGYTF
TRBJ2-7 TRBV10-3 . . TGTGCCATCAGTGAGTCGTGGTTCTACGAGCAGTACTTC CAISESWFYEQYF
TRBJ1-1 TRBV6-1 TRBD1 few TGTGCCAGCAGTGAAACCCCGGACAGGTCTAACACTGAAGCTTTCTTT CASSETPDRSNTEAFF
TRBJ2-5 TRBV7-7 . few TGTGCTAGCAGCTTACAGTACCAAGAGACCCAGTACTTC CASSLQYQETQYF
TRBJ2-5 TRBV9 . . TGTGCCAGCAGCGTAGGGACAGATGGACAAGAGACCCAGTACTTC CASSVGTDGQETQYF
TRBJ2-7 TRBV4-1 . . TGCGCCAGCAGCCAAGATCCGGGACGGTCCTACGAGCAGTACTTC CASSQDPGRSYEQYF
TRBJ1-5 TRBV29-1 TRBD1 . TGCAGCGCCAAGACAGGGGACCAGCCCCAGCATTTT CSAKTGDQPQHF
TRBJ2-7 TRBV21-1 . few TGTGCCATCGAGGGATCCTACGAGCAGTACTTC CAIEGSYEQYF
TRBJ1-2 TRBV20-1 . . TGCAGTGCCATGCCTTCCCGGGGAGGGTCGTCGTATGGCTACACCTTC CSAMPSRGGSSYGYTF
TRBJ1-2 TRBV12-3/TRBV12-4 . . TGTGCCAGCAGTTTAGATGGGGCGGGGAACTATGGCTACACCTTC CASSLDGAGNYGYTF
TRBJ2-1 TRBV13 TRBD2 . TGTGCCAGCAGCGGGACTAGCGGCTACAACTCCTACAATGAGCAGTTCTTC CASSGTSGYNSYNEQFF
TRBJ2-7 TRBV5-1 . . TGCGCCAGCAGCTGGGCCTACAGCTCCTACGAGCAGTACTTC CASSWAYSSYEQYF
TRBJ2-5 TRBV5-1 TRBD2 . TGCGCCAGCAGCCAACGGCTAGCGGGAGAGACCCAGTACTTC CASSQRLAGETQYF
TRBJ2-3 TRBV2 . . TGTGCCAGCAGTGAAGTCCGGTGGGAGGTTGAGTCAGATACGCAGTATTTT CASSEVRWEVESDTQYF
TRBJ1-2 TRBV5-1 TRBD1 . TGCGCCAGCAGTTTTACCGGGACAGGTTCCGGTGGCTACACCTTC CASSFTGTGSGGYTF